This TCR beta chain was recovered during a study of molecular identifiers for immune sequencing clone quantification. The CDR3 loop spans 18 amino acids. The trim removed 6 bases at V and 2 bases at J, leaving 15 bases unmatched. TCRdb processed the PCR reads anew with MiXCR; each CDR3 protein has one entry. The sample has 460,000 or so distinct CDR3 sequences; about a fifth are singletons. This clonotype was observed a handful of times. A much more abundant neighbour one base away suggests this may be a read error. The receptor was derived from a human donor in good health. Some libraries in this study had Jurkat cell RNA spiked in. V usage is TRBV12-3 or TRBV12-4 and J usage is TRBJ2-3; TRBD2 agrees at 9 bases. Sequenced material: naive CD8+ T cells from blood, with Jurkat cell RNA spiked in. Described subset: FACS-sorted CD8+CD4-CCR7+CD45RA+ naive T cells. The CDR3 spells CASSNAGLAGFNTDTQYF. The CDR3, as DNA: TGTGCCAGCAGCAACGCGGGGCTAGCGGGATTTAACACAGATACGCAGTATTTT.